Sequencing of this T cell receptor beta chain was carried out in a study of blood T cell repertoires in COVID-19. This clone was observed once. This study enrolled people aged 18 to 89 from about two dozen US geographic areas. How the authors handled the data: The authors estimated nucleated cell counts from reference gene primer amplification. TCRdb's table, derived via immunoSEQ multiplex PCR, lists solely in-frame clones and lacks some. Clonal size and the V and J genes are those of that table, whereas D and trimming came from the DNA. This sample has around 360,000 clones; about 89% occur once, and the top ten carry approximately 1.9%. Sequencing was performed on PBMCs or T cells enriched from blood (not recorded which). This clonotype was obtained from a man aged 35 to 55 in a cohort exposed to, infected with or recovered from COVID-19 (not recorded which).

For the CDR3, the DNA is TGCGCCAGCAGCCCCGGACAGGGAGGGGAAAAACTGTTTTTT. Protein: CASSPGQGGEKLFF. The genes are TRBV5-1 and TRBJ1-4; TRBD1 aligns across 8 bases. CDR3 length equals 14 residues. The germline CDR1 and CDR2 sequences are SGHRS and YFSETQ. With 4 bases clipped from V and 8 bases from J, the junction kept 7 bases outside the gene matches.